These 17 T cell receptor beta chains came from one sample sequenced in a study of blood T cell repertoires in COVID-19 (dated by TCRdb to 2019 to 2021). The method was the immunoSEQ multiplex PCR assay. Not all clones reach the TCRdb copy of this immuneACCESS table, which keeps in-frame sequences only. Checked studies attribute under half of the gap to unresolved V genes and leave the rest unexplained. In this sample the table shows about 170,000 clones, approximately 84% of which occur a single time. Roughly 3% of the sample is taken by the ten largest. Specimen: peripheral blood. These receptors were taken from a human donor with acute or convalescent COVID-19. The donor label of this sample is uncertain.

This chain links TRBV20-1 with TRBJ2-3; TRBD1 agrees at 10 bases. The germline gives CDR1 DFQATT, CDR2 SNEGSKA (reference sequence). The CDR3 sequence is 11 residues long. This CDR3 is CRGTGADTQYF. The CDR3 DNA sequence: TGCAGGGGGACAGGGGCAGATACGCAGTATTTT.

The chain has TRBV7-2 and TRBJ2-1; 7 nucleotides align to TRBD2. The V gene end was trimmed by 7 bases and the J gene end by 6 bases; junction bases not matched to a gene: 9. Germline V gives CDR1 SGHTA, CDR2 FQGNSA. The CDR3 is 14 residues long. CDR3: CASTESGKGNEQFF. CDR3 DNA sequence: TGTGCCAGCACCGAGAGCGGGAAAGGCAATGAGCAGTTCTTC.

The CDR3 is CASSLPGQGHEQYF. DNA for the CDR3: TGTGCCAGCAGTTTGCCGGGACAGGGGCACGAGCAGTACTTC. The chain couples TRBV28 to TRBJ2-7, with 10 bases aligning to TRBD1. CDR1 and CDR2 from the germline V gene are MDHEN and SYDVKM. V was pared by 3 bases and J by 5 bases, with 4 bases of the junction left unmatched. The length of the CDR3 is 14 residues.

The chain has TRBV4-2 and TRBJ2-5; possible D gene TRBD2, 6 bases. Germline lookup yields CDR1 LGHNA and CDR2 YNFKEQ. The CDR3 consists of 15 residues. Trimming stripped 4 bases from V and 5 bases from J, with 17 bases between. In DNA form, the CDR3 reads TGTGCCAGCAGCCGCGAACCAGGACTACAGGAGACCCAGTACTTC. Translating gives CASSREPGLQETQYF.

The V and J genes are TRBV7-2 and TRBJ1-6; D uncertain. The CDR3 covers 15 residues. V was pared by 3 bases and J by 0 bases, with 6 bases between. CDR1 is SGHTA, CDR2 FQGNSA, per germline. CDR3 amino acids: CASSFGSSYNSPLHF. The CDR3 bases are TGTGCCAGCAGCTTTGGCAGCTCCTATAATTCACCCCTCCACTTT.

The CDR3 is CASSLVRGQGNTEAFF. The CDR3, as DNA: TGTGCCAGCAGCTTAGTACGCGGACAGGGGAACACTGAAGCTTTCTTT. The gene calls are TRBV7-9 and TRBJ1-1, with 8 bases fitting TRBD1. Germline-derived CDR1 and CDR2 are SEHNR and FQNEAQ (reference sequence). With 1 base clipped from V and 1 base from J, the junction kept 5 bases outside the gene matches. This CDR3 is built from 16 residues.

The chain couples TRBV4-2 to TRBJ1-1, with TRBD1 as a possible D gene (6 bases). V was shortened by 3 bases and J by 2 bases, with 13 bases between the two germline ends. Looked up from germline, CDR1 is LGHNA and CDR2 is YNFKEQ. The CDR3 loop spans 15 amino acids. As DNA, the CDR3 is TGTGCCAGCAGCCAGGCACAGGGAATAAACACTGAAGCTTTCTTT. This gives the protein CASSQAQGINTEAFF.

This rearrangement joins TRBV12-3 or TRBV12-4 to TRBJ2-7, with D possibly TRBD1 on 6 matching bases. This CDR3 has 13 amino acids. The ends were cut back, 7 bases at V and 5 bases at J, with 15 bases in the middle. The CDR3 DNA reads TGTGCCAGCATGTCAGGGGTCCCGGACGAGCAGTACTTC. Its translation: CASMSGVPDEQYF.

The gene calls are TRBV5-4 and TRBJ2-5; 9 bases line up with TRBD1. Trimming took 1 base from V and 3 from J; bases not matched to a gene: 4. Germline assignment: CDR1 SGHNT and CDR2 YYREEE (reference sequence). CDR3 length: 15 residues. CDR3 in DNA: TGTGCCAGCAGCTTGACGGGACAGGGTGAAGAGACCCAGTACTTC. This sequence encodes CASSLTGQGEETQYF.

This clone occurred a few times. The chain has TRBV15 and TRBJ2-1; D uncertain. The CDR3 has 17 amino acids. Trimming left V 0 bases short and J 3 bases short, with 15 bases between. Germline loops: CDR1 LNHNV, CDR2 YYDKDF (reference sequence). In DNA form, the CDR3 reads TGTGCCACCAGCAGAGATCTGGCCTTCTCTGGCTACAATGAGCAGTTCTTC. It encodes CATSRDLAFSGYNEQFF.

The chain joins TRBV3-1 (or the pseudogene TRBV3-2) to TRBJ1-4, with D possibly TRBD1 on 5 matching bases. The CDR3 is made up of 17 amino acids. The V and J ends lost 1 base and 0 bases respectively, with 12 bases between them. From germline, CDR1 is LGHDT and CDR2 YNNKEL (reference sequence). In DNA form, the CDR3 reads TGTGCCAGCAGCCAAGGCGGAGGAGGGGCAACTAATGAAAAACTGTTTTTT. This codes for CASSQGGGGATNEKLFF.

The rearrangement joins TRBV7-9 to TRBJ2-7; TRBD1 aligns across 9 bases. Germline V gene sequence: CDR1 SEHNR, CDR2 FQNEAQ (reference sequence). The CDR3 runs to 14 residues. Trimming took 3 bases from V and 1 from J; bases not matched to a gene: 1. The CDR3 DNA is TGTGCCAGCAGCTTGACAGGGGGTTCCTACGAGCAGTACTTC. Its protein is CASSLTGGSYEQYF. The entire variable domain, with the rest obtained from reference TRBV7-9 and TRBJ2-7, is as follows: DTGVSQNPRHKITKRGQNVTFRCDPISEHNRLYWYRQTLGQGPEFLTYFQNEAQLEKSRLLSDRFSAERPKGSFSTLEIQRTEQGDSAMYLCASSLTGGSYEQYFGPGTRLTVT.

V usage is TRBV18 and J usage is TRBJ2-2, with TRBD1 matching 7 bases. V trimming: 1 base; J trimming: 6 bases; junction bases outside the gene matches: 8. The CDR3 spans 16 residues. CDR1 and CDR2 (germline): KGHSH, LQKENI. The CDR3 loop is CASSPLLRGRSGELFF. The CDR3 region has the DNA TGTGCCAGCTCACCACTGTTAAGGGGGCGATCCGGGGAGCTGTTTTTT.

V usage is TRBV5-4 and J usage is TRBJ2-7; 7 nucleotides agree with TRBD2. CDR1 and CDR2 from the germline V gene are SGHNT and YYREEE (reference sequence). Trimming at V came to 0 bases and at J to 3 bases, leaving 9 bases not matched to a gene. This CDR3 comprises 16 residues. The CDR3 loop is CASSLGPPLASYEQYF. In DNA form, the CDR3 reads TGTGCCAGCAGCTTGGGCCCCCCACTAGCGAGCTACGAGCAGTACTTC.

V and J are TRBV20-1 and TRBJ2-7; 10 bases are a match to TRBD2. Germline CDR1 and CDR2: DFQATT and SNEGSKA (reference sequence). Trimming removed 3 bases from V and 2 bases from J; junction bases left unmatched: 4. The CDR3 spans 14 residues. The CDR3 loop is CSASWLAGAYEQYF. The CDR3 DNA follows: TGCAGTGCTAGTTGGCTAGCGGGAGCCTACGAGCAGTACTTC.

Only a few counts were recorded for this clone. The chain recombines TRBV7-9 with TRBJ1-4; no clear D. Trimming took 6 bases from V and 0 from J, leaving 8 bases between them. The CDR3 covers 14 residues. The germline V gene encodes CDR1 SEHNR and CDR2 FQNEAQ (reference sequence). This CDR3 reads CASSLATTNEKLFF. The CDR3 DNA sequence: TGTGCCAGCAGTCTGGCAACAACTAATGAAAAACTGTTTTTT. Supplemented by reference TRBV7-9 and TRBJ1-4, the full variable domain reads DTGVSQNPRHKITKRGQNVTFRCDPISEHNRLYWYRQTLGQGPEFLTYFQNEAQLEKSRLLSDRFSAERPKGSFSTLEIQRTEQGDSAMYLCASSLATTNEKLFFGSGTQLSVL.

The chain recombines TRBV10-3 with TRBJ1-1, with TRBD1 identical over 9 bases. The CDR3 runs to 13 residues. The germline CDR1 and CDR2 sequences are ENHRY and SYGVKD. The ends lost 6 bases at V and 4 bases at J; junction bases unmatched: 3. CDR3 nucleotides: TGTGCCATCAGGCAGGACAGGGGCACTGAAGCTTTCTTT. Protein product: CAIRQDRGTEAFF.